The 11 T cell receptor beta chains below all came from one sample that was sequenced in a study of response to subunit inactivated influenza vaccine. TCRdb processed the RT-PCR reads anew with MiXCR; each CDR3 protein has one entry. The sample records roughly 760,000 distinct CDR3 sequences, 21% being singletons. The source material was PBMCs from blood, sampled more than 4 days after vaccination. The origin of the receptors is a man aged 50 to 59 who received an inactivated influenza vaccine.

This chain links TRBV27 with TRBJ2-7; 12 bases fit TRBD1. CDR3 size: 15 residues. V shed 6 bases, J shed 7 bases, and the junction held 10 bases outside the gene matches. Per germline, CDR1 MNHEY and CDR2 SMNVEV (reference sequence). This CDR3 is CASRTPGQGASEQYF. The CDR3 coding sequence is TGTGCCAGCAGAACCCCGGGACAGGGGGCGTCGGAGCAGTACTTC.

V gene TRBV20-1 combines with J gene TRBJ1-1; 9 positions agree with TRBD1. Per germline, CDR1 DFQATT and CDR2 SNEGSKA (reference sequence). Losses at the gene ends were 2 bases for V and 4 bases for J; bases not matched to a gene: 5. The length of the CDR3 is 14 residues. The CDR3 loop is CSARSGTGSTEAFF. The CDR3 DNA is TGCAGTGCTAGATCCGGGACAGGGTCCACTGAAGCTTTCTTT.

The chain carries TRBV20-1 and TRBJ2-1, with 7 bases matching TRBD1. Per germline, CDR1 DFQATT and CDR2 SNEGSKA (reference sequence). The J segment lost 2 bases and the V segment lost 5 bases, leaving 12 bases of the junction unmatched. The CDR3 is 16 residues long. The CDR3 loop is CSAGVRQGSTYNEQFF. CDR3 sequence (DNA): TGCAGTGCTGGGGTGAGACAGGGATCAACCTACAATGAGCAGTTCTTC.

This clonotype appeared a few times. The rearrangement joins TRBV6-1 to TRBJ2-3; D is perhaps TRBD2 (6 bases). The CDR3 is 14 amino acids. Germline V gene sequence: CDR1 MNHNS, CDR2 SASEGT. V shed 6 bases and J shed 6 bases, with 16 bases lying between them. This chain's CDR3 is CASSRGLSGDTQYF. The DNA for the CDR3 is TGTGCCAGCAGCCGCGGACTAAGTGGCGATACGCAGTATTTT.

This clonotype showed up just a few times. This chain connects TRBV4-1 to TRBJ2-3; no firm D call. Trimming took off 0 bases at V and 0 bases at J, with 4 bases between the two ends. CDR1 is MGHRA and CDR2 is YSYEKL in the germline V gene. This CDR3 spans 14 amino acids. The CDR3 is CASSQEASTDTQYF. CDR3 coding DNA: TGCGCCAGCAGCCAAGAGGCGAGCACAGATACGCAGTATTTT.

The chain joins TRBV6-2 or TRBV6-3 to TRBJ2-7, with TRBD2 matching 7 bases. CDR3 length equals 12 residues. Per germline, CDR1 MNHEY and CDR2 SVGEGT. With V trimmed by 8 bases and J by 3 bases, 4 bases remained unmatched. This CDR3 reads CASGGDFYEQYF. The CDR3 bases are TGTGCCAGCGGGGGGGATTTCTACGAGCAGTACTTC.

This clonotype was detected a few times. V is TRBV4-1 and J is TRBJ1-5; the D gene is possibly TRBD1 (5 bases). V lost 2 bases, J lost 0 bases, and 8 bases lay in between. In germline, CDR1 is MGHRA, CDR2 YSYEKL. The length of the CDR3 is 15 residues. In DNA, the CDR3 is TGCGCCAGCAGCCAACGACAGTTTAGCAATCAGCCCCAGCATTTT. It is translated as CASSQRQFSNQPQHF.

In this sample, this clonotype turned up a few times. The chain recombines TRBV20-1 with TRBJ1-2; 9 bases map to TRBD1. V lost 6 bases to trimming and J lost 5 bases; unmatched junction nucleotides: 13. Germline lookup yields CDR1 DFQATT and CDR2 SNEGSKA (reference sequence). The CDR3 runs to 15 residues. As DNA, the CDR3 is TGCAGTGCCACTCCTCCGGGACAGGGAGGGTATGGCTACACCTTC. It specifies CSATPPGQGGYGYTF.

J is TRBJ1-2 and V is TRBV6-1; D may be TRBD1 (5 bases). Trimming pared 2 bases from V and 4 bases from J, leaving 17 bases between. CDR3 length: 16 residues. Germline CDR1 reads MNHNS; CDR2 reads SASEGT. The CDR3 is CASSETGTPFPYGYTF. DNA for the CDR3: TGTGCCAGCAGTGAAACCGGGACCCCGTTCCCCTATGGCTACACCTTC.

A few counts support this clonotype. The chain carries TRBV12-3 or TRBV12-4 and TRBJ2-1; D possibly uses TRBD1 or TRBD2 (5 bases each). The length of the CDR3 is 17 residues. Trimming cost V 0 bases and J 4 bases, with 16 bases left between them. CDR3 DNA: TGTGCCAGCAGTTTAGCGTGGGTGGGGGTGATATACAATGAGCAGTTCTTC. Its translation: CASSLAWVGVIYNEQFF.

The rearrangement joins TRBV7-2 to TRBJ2-5; D is unresolved. Between the trimmed V and J ends, which lost 3 bases and 0 bases, there was a span of 8 bases. CDR1 and CDR2 from the germline V gene are SGHTA and FQGNSA. The CDR3 runs 14 residues. CDR3: CASSFNTNQETQYF. As DNA, the CDR3 is TGTGCCAGCAGCTTTAATACCAACCAAGAGACCCAGTACTTC.